The 24 T cell receptor beta chains below come from one sample, sequenced in a study of T cells in women clearing cervical HPV infection. Measured with immunoSEQ multiplex PCR; TCRdb has only the in-frame clones, and not every one. The sample data list tens of thousands of clones. Specimen: blood buffy coat. Receptors originate from a woman between 18 and 70 years old with a cervical HPV16 infection that either progressed to CIN3+ or cleared (not recorded which).

About this clone: Read coverage stops 3 residues before the CDR3 terminus; the germline J gene supplies the remainder. The V and J genes are TRBV18 and TRBJ2-7; 8 nucleotides match TRBD2. Trimming at V came to 0 bases and at J to 0 bases, leaving 4 bases not matched to a gene. This CDR3 is 16 amino acids long. Looked up from germline, CDR1 is KGHSH and CDR2 is LQKENI. The CDR3: CASSPPKLADSYEQYF. The sequenced CDR3 bases are TGTGCCAGCTCACCACCCAAACTAGCGGACTCCTACGAG.

To note about this clone: The sequenced fragment ends 3 residues before the CDR3 boundary, so the rest is inferred from the germline J gene. This sequence joins TRBV6-4 and TRBJ1-6, with no clear D. Trimming took 0 bases from V and 9 from J, leaving 9 bases between them. From germline, CDR1 is MRHNA and CDR2 SNTAGT. This CDR3 comprises 14 residues. The part of the CDR3 DNA that was read is TGTGCCAGCAGTGACTCGAGTAAAGCTTCACCC. Its protein product is CASSDSSKASP. The full CDR3 is CASSDSSKASPLHF.

A remark on this clone: The missing CDR3 end, 3 residues past where the read stops, is filled in from the germline J gene. The chain carries TRBV7-3 and TRBJ1-2; the match to TRBD1 covers 7 bases. The CDR3 extends over 13 amino acids. Germline-derived CDR1 and CDR2 are SGHTA and FQGTGA. This chain's CDR3 is CASSSGTVGDYTF. The covered CDR3 bases are TGTGCCAGCAGCTCCGGGACAGTCGGTGAC.

As to this clone: Sequencing ends 3 residues short of the CDR3 end; the germline J gene provides the rest. The chain couples TRBV29-1 to TRBJ1-3, with TRBD1 as a possible D gene (5 bases). This CDR3 has 13 amino acids. The V end lost 7 bases, the J end lost 3 bases, and 13 bases lay between the germline ends. Germline-derived CDR1 and CDR2 are SQVTM and ANQGSEA. The CDR3 DNA, read in part, is TGCAGCGCATCCTCGACAGTTGGAAACACC. Its translation is CSASSTVGNT. The CDR3, in full, reads CSASSTVGNTIYF.

This CDR3 reads CASSLGTALNEQFF. Partial CDR3 DNA: TGCGCCAGCAGCTTGGGTACAGCACTTAATGAG. This chain uses TRBV5-1 with TRBJ2-1; D gene ambiguous. The read ends 3 residues shy of where the CDR3 ends; the end is completed using the germline J gene. V was shortened by 0 bases and J by 7 bases, with 11 bases between the two germline ends. This CDR3 has 14 amino acids. Germline V lookup: CDR1 SGHRS, CDR2 YFSETQ.

Remarks on this clone: The read comes to an end 3 residues before the CDR3 does, leaving the germline J gene to fill in the end. V usage is TRBV5-5 and J usage is TRBJ1-2; TRBD1 might be the D (6 bases). Trimming left V 2 bases short and J 4 bases short, with 15 bases between. Germline V CDR1 and CDR2: SGHKS, YYEKEE (reference sequence). The CDR3 length is 15 residues. CDR3 loop: CASSLIQGRAYGYTF. Partial CDR3 DNA: TGTGCCAGCAGCTTAATACAGGGAAGGGCCTATGGC.

On this clone: From the germline J gene comes the end of the CDR3, since the read stops 3 residues before it. The chain uses TRBV20-1 and TRBJ2-4, with D perhaps TRBD1 (5 bases). The CDR3 covers 15 residues. CDR1 and CDR2 from the germline V gene are DFQATT and SNEGSKA (reference sequence). The V end lost 4 bases, the J end lost 0 bases, and 13 bases lay between the germline ends. The CDR3 protein is CSAKDQTEAKNIQYF. The CDR3 bases that were read are TGCAGTGCTAAAGATCAGACAGAAGCCAAAAACATT.

Details on this clone: The DNA ends 3 residues before the CDR3 does, and the rest of the CDR3 is filled in from the germline J gene. The V and J genes are TRBV5-1 and TRBJ2-7, with 7 bases matching TRBD1. Germline V gene data show CDR1 as SGHRS and CDR2 as YFSETQ. CDR3 length: 14 residues. The V segment lost 4 bases and the J segment 4 bases; nucleotides outside the gene matches: 8. Partial CDR3 DNA: TGCGCCAGCAGCCCTACAGGGGAAGGATACGAG. Protein product: CASSPTGEGYE. The whole CDR3 sequence is CASSPTGEGYEQYF.

Frequency places this clone as medium-sized. The read ends 3 residues shy of where the CDR3 ends; the end is completed using the germline J gene. The chain is built from TRBV19 and TRBJ2-6, with 11 bases that match TRBD1. The CDR3 loop spans 18 amino acids. V trimming: 3 bases; J trimming: 0 bases; junction bases outside the gene matches: 4. CDR1 and CDR2 (germline): LNHDA, SQIVND (reference sequence). CDR3 region: CASSMGQGVFSGANVLTF. The sequenced part of the CDR3 DNA is TGTGCCAGTAGTATGGGACAGGGGGTCTTCTCTGGGGCCAACGTC.

The CDR3 is CAWATSGVQETAFF. CDR3 DNA (partial): TGTGCCTGGGCTACTAGCGGGGTCCAAGAGACA. The chain has TRBV30 and TRBJ1-1; D is ambiguous. The read gets to within 3 residues of the CDR3 end, and the germline J gene fills in the rest. Germline V lookup: CDR1 GTSNPN, CDR2 SVGIG (reference sequence). The CDR3 has 14 residues. Complete variable domain (other parts from reference TRBV30 and TRBJ1-1): SQTIHQWPATLVQPVGSPLSLECTVEGTSNPNLYWYRQAAGRGLQLLFYSVGIGQISSEVPQNLSASRPQDRQFILSSKKLLLSDSGFYLCAWATSGVQETAFFGQGTRLTVV.

With regard to this clone: The read falls 3 residues short of the CDR3 end, and the missing part is taken from the germline J gene. The chain employs TRBV30 and TRBJ2-1; perhaps TRBD1 as D (6 bases). V was trimmed by 0 bases and J by 7 bases, leaving 10 bases between them. This CDR3 is built from 13 residues. CDR1 is GTSNPN, CDR2 SVGIG, per germline (reference sequence). The sequenced part of the CDR3 DNA is TGTGCCTGGAGTGTCGGCAGGGGTAATGAG. Translated, it gives CAWSVGRGNE. The full CDR3 is CAWSVGRGNEQFF. Drawing the rest from reference TRBV30 and TRBJ2-1, the complete variable domain is SQTIHQWPATLVQPVGSPLSLECTVEGTSNPNLYWYRQAAGRGLQLLFYSVGIGQISSEVPQNLSASRPQDRQFILSSKKLLLSDSGFYLCAWSVGRGNEQFFGPGTRLTVL.

Regarding this clone: The read halts 3 residues ahead of the CDR3 end, with the missing end drawn from the germline J gene. The rearrangement joins TRBV9 to TRBJ2-5, with D perhaps matching TRBD2 (5 bases). Germline values: CDR1 SGDLS, CDR2 YYNGEE. The ends were cut back, 6 bases at V and 2 bases at J, with 17 bases in the middle. CDR3 length equals 15 residues. The chain's CDR3 is CASTPRGHLQETQYF. The part of the CDR3 DNA that was read is TGTGCCAGCACCCCCCGAGGGCACCTACAAGAGACC.

Concerning this clone: The missing CDR3 end, 3 residues past where the read stops, is filled in from the germline J gene. This chain uses TRBV20-1 with TRBJ1-1; the match to TRBD1 covers 8 bases. V lost 0 bases, J lost 3 bases, and 6 bases stayed unmatched. The germline gives CDR1 DFQATT, CDR2 SNEGSKA (reference sequence). The CDR3 totals 15 residues. CDR3 residues: CSARDPSTGDTEAFF. The CDR3 bases that were read are TGCAGTGCTAGAGATCCGTCGACAGGGGACACTGAA.

Turning to this clone: The missing CDR3 end, 3 residues past where the read stops, is filled in from the germline J gene. This chain uses TRBV27 with TRBJ2-7, with 8 bases aligning to TRBD2. The CDR3 is made up of 15 amino acids. Losses at the gene ends were 1 base for V and 5 bases for J; bases not matched to a gene: 7. Germline CDR1 and CDR2: MNHEY and SMNVEV (reference sequence). CDR3 in amino acids: CASSLLGSGIHEQYF. CDR3 bases read: TGTGCCAGCAGTTTATTGGGTAGCGGGATCCACGAG.

With respect to this clone: The CDR3 end lies 3 residues beyond the end of the read and is filled in from the germline J gene. The chain uses TRBV19 and TRBJ1-2; TRBD1 matches at 10 bases. The CDR3 loop spans 13 amino acids. Per germline, CDR1 LNHDA and CDR2 SQIVND (reference sequence). This CDR3 is CASSDRGLEGYTF. The part of the CDR3 DNA that was read is TGTGCCAGCTCCGACAGGGGGCTCGAGGGC. Combining the CDR3 with reference TRBV19 and TRBJ1-2 gives the whole variable domain DGGITQSPKYLFRKEGQNVTLSCEQNLNHDAMYWYRQDPGQGLRLIYYSQIVNDFQKGDIAEGYSVSREKKESFPLTVTSAQKNPTAFYLCASSDRGLEGYTFGSGTRLTVV.

Remarks on this clone: From the germline J gene comes the end of the CDR3, since the read stops 3 residues before it. This chain links TRBV18 with TRBJ1-4; no definite D call. V gave up 4 bases and J gave up 0 bases, with 6 bases separating them. CDR1 is KGHSH and CDR2 is LQKENI in the germline V gene. This CDR3 comprises 14 residues. This chain's CDR3 is CASSRTATNEKLFF. Partial CDR3 DNA: TGTGCCAGCTCACGAACTGCAACTAATGAAAAA.

A word on this clone: The read finishes 3 residues shy of the CDR3 end, and the germline J gene is used to complete it. Additional DNA sequences in this sample encode the identical CDR3. V is TRBV18 and J is TRBJ2-7; 8 bases fit TRBD2. This CDR3 region has 15 residues. The J segment lost 0 bases and the V segment lost 6 bases, leaving 7 bases of the junction unmatched. Germline values: CDR1 KGHSH, CDR2 LQKENI. CDR3 sequence reads: CASSPPGGSSYEQYF. The covered CDR3 bases are TGTGCCAGCTCCCCCCCGGGGGGGAGCTCCTACGAG.

On this clone: Read data end 3 residues before the CDR3 end; the end is taken from the germline J gene. This chain joins TRBV5-6 and TRBJ1-1; D remains ambiguous. Germline V gene data show CDR1 as SGHDT and CDR2 as YYEEEE. V was clipped by 0 bases and J by 0 bases, with 9 bases between them. The CDR3 contains 15 residues. The CDR3 sequence: CASSLGFLLNTEAFF. The CDR3 bases that were read are TGTGCCAGCAGCTTGGGTTTTCTGTTGAACACTGAA. Full variable domain (missing parts from reference TRBV5-6 and TRBJ1-1): DAGVTQSPTHLIKTRGQQVTLRCSPKSGHDTVSWYQQALGQGPQFIFQYYEEEERQRGNFPDRFSGHQFPNYSSELNVNALLLGDSALYLCASSLGFLLNTEAFFGQGTRLTVV.

Points on this clone: The read ends 3 residues shy of where the CDR3 ends; the end is completed using the germline J gene. V usage is TRBV6-1 and J usage is TRBJ2-3; D is unresolved. The CDR3 totals 14 residues. Germline V gene sequence: CDR1 MNHNS, CDR2 SASEGT. Trimming pared 1 base from V and 5 bases from J, leaving 10 bases between. CDR3 sequence reads: CASSEGLVGDTQYF. The part of the CDR3 DNA that was read is TGTGCCAGCAGTGAAGGGCTAGTGGGAGATACG.

About this clone: The read falls 3 residues short of the CDR3 end, and the missing part is taken from the germline J gene. The chain is built from TRBV7-6 and TRBJ1-4, with a tentative D call TRBD1 (5 bases). V was pared by 5 bases and J by 4 bases, with 11 bases between. The CDR3 sequence is 14 residues long. CDR1 and CDR2 from the germline V gene are SGHVS and FNYEAQ. The chain's CDR3 is CASSPQGDNEKLFF. Incomplete CDR3 DNA: TGTGCCAGCAGCCCTCAGGGAGATAATGAAAAA.

A word on this clone: The CDR3 goes on 3 residues after the read ends, and that part is filled in from the germline J gene. The chain uses TRBV18 and TRBJ1-2; D unresolved. The CDR3 has 14 residues. The V gene's germline CDR1 is KGHSH and CDR2 LQKENI. The covered CDR3 bases are TGTGCCAGCTCACAAAACGAGGACTCCTACGAC. Its protein is CASSQNEDSYD. The complete CDR3 protein is CASSQNEDSYDYTF.

Of note for this clone: The DNA ends 3 residues before the CDR3 does, and the rest of the CDR3 is filled in from the germline J gene. The chain is built from TRBV11-3 and TRBJ2-1; 7 nucleotides line up with TRBD1. Losses at the gene ends were 3 bases for V and 5 bases for J; bases not matched to a gene: 7. Germline-derived CDR1 and CDR2 are SGHNT and YENEEA. This CDR3 is 15 amino acids long. The covered CDR3 bases are TGTGCCAGCAGCTTCCCGGGACAGAAAAACAATGAG. It translates to CASSFPGQKNNE. The entire CDR3 sequence reads CASSFPGQKNNEQFF.

Turning to this clone: The read comes to an end 3 residues before the CDR3 does, leaving the germline J gene to fill in the end. The V gene is TRBV11-3, the J gene TRBJ2-7; no reliable D call. The CDR3 is 11 amino acids. Trimming left V 5 bases short and J 4 bases short, with 6 bases between. CDR1 SGHNT and CDR2 YENEEA come from the germline V gene. The CDR3 is CASSTEYEQYF. The sequenced part of the CDR3 DNA is TGTGCCAGCAGCACAGAGTACGAG.

Of note for this clone: The read gets to within 3 residues of the CDR3 end, and the germline J gene fills in the rest. This chain uses TRBV20-1 with TRBJ1-1, with D perhaps TRBD1 (5 bases). Germline-derived CDR1 and CDR2 are DFQATT and SNEGSKA (reference sequence). Trimming cost V 3 bases and J 2 bases, with 13 bases left between them. The CDR3 consists of 14 residues. The part of the CDR3 DNA that was read is TGCAGTGCTAGTCGGGGGACCCCCAACACTGAA. This translates into CSASRGTPNTE. In full, the CDR3 reads CSASRGTPNTEAFF.